Below are 3 T cell receptor beta chains sequenced from a single sample in a study of identical twins. From the 5' RACE reads, TCRdb called clonotypes with MiXCR, one entry per CDR3 protein. The sample carries 650,000 to 800,000 distinct CDR3 sequences, less than 10% recorded once. The data also belong to a second study, concerning yellow fever vaccine responses in identical twins.

Sequencing was done on a sample of PBMCs. These receptors all stem from a woman aged 18-29 years in good health.

The chain combines TRBV9 with TRBJ2-1, with D perhaps matching TRBD1 (6 bases). Germline assignment: CDR1 SGDLS and CDR2 YYNGEE. The CDR3 consists of 17 residues. The germline V and J ends were trimmed by 4 bases and 0 bases, with 17 bases remaining between them. CDR3 residues: CASSSGQSGSSYNEQFF. The CDR3 DNA is TGTGCCAGCAGCAGTGGACAGTCGGGGAGCTCCTACAATGAGCAGTTCTTC. Together with reference TRBV9 and TRBJ2-1, the CDR3 gives the full variable domain: DSGVTQTPKHLITATGQRVTLRCSPRSGDLSVYWYQQSLDQGLQFLIQYYNGEERAKGNILERFSAQQFPDLHSELNLSSLELGDSALYFCASSSGQSGSSYNEQFFGPGTRLTVL.

This clonotype was detected a few times. The chain employs TRBV20-1 and TRBJ2-1, with D hard to call. Trimming took 1 base from V and 2 from J, leaving 6 bases between them. Germline V gives CDR1 DFQATT, CDR2 SNEGSKA (reference sequence). The CDR3 sequence is 13 residues long. DNA of the CDR3: TGCAGTGCTAGAGCTGGTACCTACAATGAGCAGTTCTTC. Its translation: CSARAGTYNEQFF.

This clonotype came up a few times. The chain couples TRBV12-3 or TRBV12-4 to TRBJ1-4, with D maybe TRBD1 (6 bases). Trimming took 1 base from V and 10 from J, leaving 7 bases between them. This CDR3 has 12 residues. The CDR3 DNA follows: TGTGCCAGCAGTTTAGGAGGGGGAAAACTGTTTTTT. This codes for CASSLGGGKLFF.